Reported below is one T cell receptor beta chain. Assay used: immunoSEQ multiplex PCR; TCRdb lists only in-frame clones, some missing. Of approximately 50,000 clones in the sample, about nine tenths are singletons; the top ten hold 10% to 13%. This specimen comes from a study of T cell changes during pregnancy in multiple sclerosis. V was shortened by 5 bases and J by 7 bases, with 14 bases between the two germline ends. The CDR3 extends over 13 amino acids. The germline CDR1 and CDR2 sequences are SGHAT and FQNNGV. This specimen was CD8+ T cells from peripheral blood mononuclear cells, taken after pregnancy. This sequence originates from a female donor with multiple sclerosis, enrolled in a pregnancy study. The chain combines TRBV11-2 with TRBJ1-1, with D possibly TRBD1 on 5 matching bases. The chain's CDR3 is CASSPPWGDEAFF. CDR3 DNA: TGTGCCAGCAGCCCACCCTGGGGGGATGAAGCTTTCTTT.